The 11 T cell receptor beta chains presented below share a single source sample, sequenced in a study of blood T cell repertoires in COVID-19. Sequenced by immunoSEQ multiplex PCR; TCRdb stores in-frame clones only, minus some. Altogether 250,000 to 350,000 clones are present, around 84% being singletons, with the ten largest covering roughly 10%. Sequencing was carried out using PBMCs or T cells enriched from blood (not recorded which). These receptors originate from a woman in her late teens or twenties who had recovered from COVID-19.

This clone has more than one count but fewer than ten. The rearrangement links TRBV5-1 to TRBJ2-7; D may be TRBD1 (6 bases). The CDR3 runs 13 residues. The V end was cut by 7 bases, the J end by 2 bases, with 13 bases between. Germline loops: CDR1 SGHRS, CDR2 YFSETQ. This chain's CDR3 is CASGEQGPYEQYF. CDR3 sequence (DNA): TGCGCCAGCGGAGAACAGGGCCCCTACGAGCAGTACTTC.

The chain employs TRBV28 and TRBJ1-6; D call uncertain. CDR1 and CDR2 (germline): MDHEN, SYDVKM. V was pared by 6 bases and J by 0 bases, with 18 bases between. This CDR3 is built from 18 residues. The CDR3 DNA is TGTGCCAGCAGCCCAAACTATGACGGGAGCTCCTATAATTCACCCCTCCACTTT. This translates into CASSPNYDGSSYNSPLHF.

The rearrangement links TRBV23-1 to TRBJ2-7; 7 bases map to TRBD1. TRBV23-1 carries the ORF label, with uncertain function. V dropped 2 bases and J dropped 3; count of bases not matched to a gene: 4. The CDR3 covers 14 residues. CDR3 in amino acids: CASSQAWTGYEQYF. The DNA of the CDR3 is TGCGCCAGCAGTCAAGCGTGGACAGGCTACGAGCAGTACTTC.

A few counts support this clone. V is TRBV4-1 and J is TRBJ1-2, with D perhaps TRBD1 (6 bases). This CDR3 contains 15 residues. Germline CDR1 MGHRA, CDR2 YSYEKL. Trimming stripped 3 bases from V and 4 bases from J, with 15 bases between. CDR3 DNA sequence: TGCGCCAGCAGCCAGGATGACAGAGGGGGCTATGGCTACACCTTC. Amino acid sequence: CASSQDDRGGYGYTF.

V usage is TRBV7-9 and J usage is TRBJ1-1; 7 bases map to TRBD1. The CDR3 runs to 12 residues. V dropped 5 bases and J dropped 7; count of bases not matched to a gene: 4. Per germline, CDR1 SEHNR and CDR2 FQNEAQ (reference sequence). CDR3 amino acids: CASSRAGGEAFF. As DNA, the CDR3 is TGTGCCAGCAGCAGAGCAGGGGGTGAAGCTTTCTTT.

This chain uses TRBV7-2 with TRBJ2-1, with 9 bases aligning to TRBD1. The V segment lost 5 bases and the J segment 7 bases; nucleotides outside the gene matches: 9. The CDR3 spans 15 residues. Germline V CDR1 and CDR2: SGHTA, FQGNSA. The CDR3 sequence is CASSKSGQGGNEQFF. Here the CDR3 DNA reads TGTGCCAGCAGCAAATCGGGACAGGGAGGGAATGAGCAGTTCTTC. The full variable domain, rest sourced from reference TRBV7-2 and TRBJ2-1, is GAGVSQSPSNKVTEKGKDVELRCDPISGHTALYWYRQSLGQGLEFLIYFQGNSAPDKSGLPSDRFSAERTGGSVSTLTIQRTQQEDSAVYLCASSKSGQGGNEQFFGPGTRLTVL.

The rearrangement links TRBV30 to TRBJ1-2; D perhaps matches TRBD1 (6 bases). This CDR3 spans 12 amino acids. The germline CDR1 and CDR2 sequences are GTSNPN and SVGIG (reference sequence). Trimming removed 5 bases from V and 4 bases from J, with 11 bases in between. The CDR3 coding sequence is TGTGCCTGGGGCGAAGGGGGCTATGGCTACACCTTC. Its translation is CAWGEGGYGYTF.

The chain links TRBV18 to TRBJ2-7, with a possible D match to TRBD1 (6 bases). Germline loops: CDR1 KGHSH, CDR2 LQKENI. The CDR3 totals 13 residues. The germline V and J ends were trimmed by 2 bases and 2 bases, with 7 bases remaining between them. This chain's CDR3 is CASSPGTTYEQYF. Here the CDR3 DNA reads TGTGCCAGCTCACCAGGGACAACCTACGAGCAGTACTTC.

The V gene is TRBV7-6, the J gene TRBJ1-4; D is perhaps TRBD1 (6 bases). CDR3 size: 15 residues. Germline CDR1 and CDR2: SGHVS and FNYEAQ. V lost 1 base and J lost 6, with 12 bases in between. This CDR3 is CASSLVRQEDEKLFF. In DNA form, the CDR3 reads TGTGCCAGCAGCTTAGTGAGACAGGAAGATGAAAAACTGTTTTTT.

The chain uses TRBV6-5 and TRBJ2-4; possible D gene TRBD2, 5 bases. Germline V gene sequence: CDR1 MNHEY, CDR2 SVGAGI. V lost 5 bases to trimming and J lost 2 bases, with 10 bases between them. CDR3 length: 14 residues. Here the CDR3 reads CASSPPGSKNIQYF. The CDR3 coding sequence is TGTGCCAGCAGTCCCCCGGGGTCCAAAAACATTCAGTACTTC.

This clone has just a few counts. The V call is TRBV28, the J call TRBJ2-3; 9 bases match TRBD1. This CDR3 has 15 amino acids. From germline, CDR1 is MDHEN and CDR2 SYDVKM. V dropped 4 bases and J dropped 2; count of bases not matched to a gene: 4. The CDR3 bases are TGTGCCAGCAGTTCTGGACAGGGGTCCACAGATACGCAGTATTTT. It encodes CASSSGQGSTDTQYF.